This T cell receptor beta chain was recorded in a study of shared clonotypes between healthy human individuals. Generated by immunoSEQ multiplex PCR, the TCRdb table keeps only in-frame clones and is missing some. In the table there are roughly 2.1 million clones, around 93% of which are singletons. Germline V lookup: CDR1 SQVTM, CDR2 ANQGSEA. Losses at the gene ends were 7 bases for V and 7 bases for J; bases not matched to a gene: 6. CDR3 length: 12 amino acids. CD45RO-negative CD8 cells positively selected for CCR7 made up the naive population, which excluded terminally differentiated effector memory CD45RA+ cells.

The sequenced sample consisted of naive CD8+ T cells from PBMCs. The source of this sequence is a man between 18 and 29 years old in good health. Some clones in this sample may be carry-over from other donors' samples. V gene TRBV29-1 combines with J gene TRBJ1-5; 8 bases agree with TRBD1. The CDR3 spells CSARTGYQPQHF. In DNA form, the CDR3 reads TGCAGCGCAAGGACAGGGTACCAGCCCCAGCATTTT.